Sequencing of this T cell receptor beta chain was carried out in a study of blood T cells in healthy people across ages (dated by TCRdb to the mid-2010s). With respect to the entire study: Template switching captured roughly one uniquely barcoded TCR beta cDNA molecule per two T cells in model experiments. Using deep sequencing normalized with unique cDNA molecular identifiers, the study measured how TCR beta repertoire diversity changes with age. The donors were split into four age groups: young (average 16 years), middle-aged (about 40), aged (over 55) and long-lived (approximately 80). To avoid experimental bias, donors of different ages were randomly spread across the sequencing lanes. Using the same blood draw, the study looked at two additional independent replicas of 1 million unique cDNA reads for two donors, one aged 18 to 30 and the other aged 80 or older.

To prepare the library, 5' RACE was applied. TCRdb names Illumina HiSeq 2500 as the instrument used. The second PCR ran for roughly 6 to 11 cycles and used a J-beta primer mix along with a sample-barcoded 5' primer. A template-switch 5' adaptor carrying 12 random nucleotides introduced a unique molecular identifier onto each TCR beta cDNA molecule. Each sample yielded at least 3 million CDR3-containing paired-end reads. First-strand cDNA synthesis was performed from all RNA using the Mint cDNA synthesis kit, with priming by a TRBC-specific oligonucleotide. Following uracil-DNA glycosylase treatment, all cDNA underwent a first 18-cycle PCR with the universal primers M1SS and BC2_uni_R. The original pipeline was this. For normalization, 1 million high-quality reads, each with a distinct molecular identifier, were randomly selected from each sample. Reads sharing molecular identifiers were discarded rather than binned into consensus sequences. MiTCR, with a Q25 quality threshold and the strictest error-elimination algorithm, was used for CDR3 identification, clonotype clustering and error correction. Lower-bound total TCR beta diversity was estimated with a nonparametric unseen species model using Euler transformation. TCRdb reworked the public reads: Q25 trimming with fastp, MiXCR clone assembly, productive beta chains retained. Rows merge per CDR3 protein into single entries with the most common DNA and genes. The authors' filters were not applied to this entry. This sample has hundreds of thousands of distinct CDR3 sequences in its table, and roughly 48% of those were observed once. The top ten constitute under 15% of the sample.

Per the germline V gene (reference sequence), DFQATT is the CDR1 and SNEGSKA is the CDR2. V is cut back by 3 bases and J by 2 bases, with 12 bases in the junction unmatched. Reading from cysteine to phenylalanine, the CDR3 counts 17 amino acids. Only CDR3 DNA is held: 51 bases, read in frame from base 1. Systemically healthy Caucasian individuals from Russia, about 38 in total and aged roughly 6 to 95 years, were included as donors. Roughly 9 milliliters of peripheral blood were drawn from each donor into EDTA-treated Vacutainer tubes. PBMCs were isolated by Ficoll-Paque density-gradient centrifugation, with at least 6 million obtained per sample. Total RNA was extracted from PBMCs with Trizol reagent, with at least 6 micrograms obtained per sample. For every donor, an aliquot of PBMCs went through flow cytometry to measure the percentages of naive CD45RAhigh/CD27high T cells. Details on this clonotype: Its antigen is unknown. Nothing much larger sits one base from this clone, and base qualities are not available.

General findings and caveats noted by the study authors: Estimates of total diversity based on one million sequenced T cells were regarded as lower bounds and as underestimates. As age increased, observed TCR beta diversity per million T cells dropped in a roughly linear way, and a significant reduction was already evident by age 40. Compared with the aged group, more naive CD4+ T cells, fewer expanded clones and increased TCR diversity were shown by the long-lived group, suggesting age selection. A strong correlation was found between observed TCR beta diversity and the percentage of naive T cells measured by flow cytometry. Because profiling used bulk unsorted PBMCs, naive and antigen-experienced compartments could not be compared conclusively. Donor CMV infection status was unknown, potentially confounding age-related changes in expanded clonotypes.

The chain is made from TRBV20-1 and TRBJ2-1, and 8 junction bases match TRBD2. The sample comprised blood. This TCR derives from a man in his thirties or forties in good health. The CDR3 has the sequence CSASQRGFEGPYNEQFF. In nucleotide form, the sequence is TGCAGTGCTAGTCAGCGGGGGTTTGAGGGCCCCTACAATGAGCAGTTCTTC.